This T cell receptor (beta chain) was captured by sequencing in a study of shared clonotypes between healthy human individuals. Using immunoSEQ multiplex PCR, the repertoire was profiled, and TCRdb retains in-frame clones only, with some absent. The profile shows over a million clones, approximately 97% of them singletons. About this clone itself: Other nucleotide sequences in the sample specify the same CDR3.

The CDR3 is made up of 12 amino acids. Germline CDR1 MDHEN, CDR2 SYDVKM. With 5 bases removed from V and 0 bases from J, the gap between germline ends came to 5 bases. The specimen sequenced was naive CD4+ T cells sorted from blood. Specified subset: CD45RA+ positively selected. V is TRBV28 and J is TRBJ2-7; D unclear. This clonotype originated in a man aged 25 to 45 in good health. The CDR3 is CASSDSSYEQYF. CDR3 DNA sequence: TGTGCCAGCAGTGATAGCTCCTACGAGCAGTACTTC.